The subject of this entry is one TCR beta chain. Antigen specificity is unknown. The sample originates from a study of cytomegalovirus exposure and HLA in healthy donors. Study information: An early data release held tens of millions of unique TCRs from HLA-typed donors.

The germline V gene encodes CDR1 DFQATT and CDR2 SNEGSKA (reference sequence). Deletions cut 6 bases from V and 7 bases from J, with 10 bases between. The CDR3 totals 11 residues. A multiplex PCR was run with 60 Vbeta primers and 13 Jbeta primers. Only in-frame clones appear in the TCRdb table, and some are missing; sequencing was by immunoSEQ multiplex PCR. The sample lists 150,000 to 200,000 clones, around 79% seen once, with under 4% in the top ten. Broader study findings: According to a later analysis, donors in an Asian-associated ancestry cluster reportedly had fewer N-insertions than the approximately 720-donor mean. Differences between HLA loci emerged in a later analysis of TCR association rates, with DRB1 most and HLA-C fewest.

The chain links TRBV20-1 to TRBJ2-1, with D tentatively TRBD2 (5 bases). The sequence derives from a woman aged 40-49 years in good health and CMV-seronegative. The sequenced sample was PBMCs. CDR3 region: CSAFGLNEQFF. The CDR3 DNA follows: TGCAGTGCCTTCGGACTTAATGAGCAGTTCTTC.